This TCR beta chain was observed in a study of post-analysis software for immune sequencing data. The wider study: Relapsing-remitting, secondary progressive and progressive-relapsing forms made up the multiple sclerosis disease courses.

Libraries were made from TCR beta cDNA, and they carried unique molecular identifiers. TCRdb re-called the PCR reads with MiXCR, one entry per CDR3 protein. This table holds approximately 730,000 distinct CDR3 sequences, around 27% found once. Germline CDR1 and CDR2: SGHRS and YFSETQ. Trimming cost V 2 bases and J 2 bases, with 12 bases left between them. The CDR3 loop spans 15 amino acids. Regarding the study as a whole: Four or five TRBV segments (TRBV5-6, TRBV5-1 and TRBV20-1 among them) occurred more frequently in patients than in controls. Compared against controls, patients with multiple sclerosis displayed significantly lower normalized Chao1 diversity.

Concerning this clonotype itself: Its antigen is unknown.

The rearrangement joins TRBV5-1 to TRBJ2-3, with D uncertain. The source is a girl between 5 and 17 years old with multiple sclerosis. Sequencing input: blood. This CDR3 is CASSFRLSDTDTQYF. The DNA of the CDR3 is TGCGCCAGCAGCTTCAGGTTGTCAGACACAGATACGCAGTATTTT.